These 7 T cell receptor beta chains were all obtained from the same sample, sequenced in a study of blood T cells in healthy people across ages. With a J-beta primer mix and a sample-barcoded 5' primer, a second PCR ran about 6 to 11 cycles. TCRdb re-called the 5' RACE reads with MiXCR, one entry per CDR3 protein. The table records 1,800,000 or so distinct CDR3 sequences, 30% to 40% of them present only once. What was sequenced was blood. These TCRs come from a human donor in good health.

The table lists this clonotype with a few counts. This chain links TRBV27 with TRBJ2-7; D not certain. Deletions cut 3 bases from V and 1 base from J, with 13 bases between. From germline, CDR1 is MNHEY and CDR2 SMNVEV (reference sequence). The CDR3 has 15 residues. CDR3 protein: CASSFSRSESYEQYF. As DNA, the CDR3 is TGTGCCAGCAGTTTTTCCAGGTCCGAGTCCTACGAGCAGTACTTC.

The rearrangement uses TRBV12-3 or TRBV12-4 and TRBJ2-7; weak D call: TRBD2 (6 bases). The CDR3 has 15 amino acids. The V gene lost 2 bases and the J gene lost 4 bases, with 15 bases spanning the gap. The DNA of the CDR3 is TGTGCCAGCAGTTTATATCTGGGCCGGGGGTACGAGCAGTACTTC. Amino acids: CASSLYLGRGYEQYF.

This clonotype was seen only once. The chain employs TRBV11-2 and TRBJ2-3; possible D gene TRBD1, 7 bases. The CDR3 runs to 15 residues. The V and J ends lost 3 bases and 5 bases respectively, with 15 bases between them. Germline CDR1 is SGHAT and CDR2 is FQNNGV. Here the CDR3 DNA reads TGTGCCAGCAGCTTTTCCCAGGGGGGATTAGATACGCAGTATTTT. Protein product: CASSFSQGGLDTQYF.

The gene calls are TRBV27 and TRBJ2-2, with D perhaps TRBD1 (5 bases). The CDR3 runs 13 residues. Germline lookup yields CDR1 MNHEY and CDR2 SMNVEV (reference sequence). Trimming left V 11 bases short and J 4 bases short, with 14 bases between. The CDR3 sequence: CAVSWGRTGELFF. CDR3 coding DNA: TGTGCCGTCTCGTGGGGCCGCACCGGGGAGCTGTTTTTT.

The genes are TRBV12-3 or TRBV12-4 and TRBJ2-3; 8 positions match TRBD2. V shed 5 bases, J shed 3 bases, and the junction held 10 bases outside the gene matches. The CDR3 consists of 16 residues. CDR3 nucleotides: TGTGCCAGCAGTCCTATGGGAGCGGGGGATACAGATACGCAGTATTTT. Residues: CASSPMGAGDTDTQYF.

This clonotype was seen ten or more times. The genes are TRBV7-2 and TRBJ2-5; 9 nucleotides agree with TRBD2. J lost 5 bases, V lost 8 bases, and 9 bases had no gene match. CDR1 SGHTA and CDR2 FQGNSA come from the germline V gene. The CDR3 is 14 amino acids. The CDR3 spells CASSLLAGAETQYF. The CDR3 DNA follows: TGTGCCAGCTCCTTATTAGCGGGGGCTGAGACCCAGTACTTC.

CDR3 DNA: TGCAGCGTTGACGGTCTAGGTAGGCTCTACGAGCAGTACTTC. It yields the protein CSVDGLGRLYEQYF. The V and J genes are TRBV29-1 and TRBJ2-4; D gene ambiguous. Judging by the DNA end, TRBJ2-7 fits better; the J call may be wrong. Germline CDR1 and CDR2: SQVTM and ANQGSEA. The CDR3 has 14 residues.